This TCR beta chain emerged from a study of blood T cell repertoires in COVID-19. Study in general: Acute and convalescent COVID-19 specimens originated in the United States, Italy and Spain. The analysed material was cDNA or gDNA that came from T cells, B-cell-depleted T cells, or PBMCs.

Authors' processing steps: Amplification from reference gene primers served as the basis for estimated nucleated cell counts. TCRdb's copy holds only in-frame clones and misses some; the assay was immunoSEQ multiplex PCR. That table furnishes V, J and clone size, whereas the DNA furnished D and trimming. The sample holds fewer than 60,000 clones; approximately 85% are singletons and the top ten take approximately 15%. The sequence was collected from a human donor in a cohort sampled during active COVID-19. Sequencing was done on a sample of peripheral blood.

CDR3 sequence: CASSLAQGGGELFF. CDR3 sequence (DNA): TGTGCCAGCAGCTTAGCACAGGGCGGAGGGGAGCTGTTTTTT. The chain has TRBV7-2 and TRBJ2-2, with D possibly matching TRBD1 (6 bases). The CDR3 length is 14 residues. The germline V and J ends were trimmed by 0 bases and 8 bases, with 10 bases remaining between them. The germline V gene has CDR1 SGHTA and CDR2 FQGNSA.